This T cell receptor (beta chain) emerged from a study of T cell changes during pregnancy in multiple sclerosis. Per the germline V gene, CDR1 is MNHNY and CDR2 is SVGAGI (reference sequence). The CDR3 covers 15 residues. V lost 2 bases to trimming and J lost 7 bases; unmatched junction nucleotides: 7. Sequenced by immunoSEQ multiplex PCR; TCRdb stores in-frame clones only, minus some. Among 55,000 to 95,000 clones listed, more than 80% were seen once. The chain has TRBV6-6 and TRBJ2-2; TRBD2 aligns across 7 bases. This specimen was peripheral blood, taken in the second trimester of pregnancy. The receptor's source is a female donor in good health, enrolled as a control in a pregnancy study. The chain's CDR3 is CASSYREGPNGELFF. The CDR3 DNA sequence: TGTGCCAGCAGTTACAGGGAGGGTCCGAACGGGGAGCTGTTTTTT.